This passage covers 29 T cell receptor beta chains from one sample sequenced in a study of blood T cell repertoires in COVID-19. Some clones are missing from TCRdb's copy, which holds only in-frame ones; the method was immunoSEQ multiplex PCR. This table has 150,000 to 160,000 clones, around 85% appearing once. Sequencing input: peripheral blood. The origin of the receptors is a woman aged 70-85 years with acute or convalescent COVID-19.

The table lists this clone with a count of one. The chain is built from TRBV3-1 (or the pseudogene TRBV3-2) and TRBJ2-5, with 8 nucleotides matching TRBD1. Trimming took 5 bases from V and 5 from J; bases not matched to a gene: 10. The germline V gene has CDR1 LGHDT and CDR2 YNNKEL (reference sequence). This CDR3 comprises 15 residues. The DNA of the CDR3 is TGTGCCAGCAGCGATGGGGCAGGGGGCTATGAGACCCAGTACTTC. Its protein product is CASSDGAGGYETQYF.

The rearrangement joins TRBV5-8 to TRBJ2-2; 9 bases align to TRBD2. Germline-derived CDR1 and CDR2 are SGHTS and YDEGEE. V trimming: 2 bases; J trimming: 5 bases; junction bases outside the gene matches: 10. The CDR3 totals 17 residues. The CDR3 loop reads CASSFARLAGSTGELFF. The CDR3 DNA reads TGTGCCAGCAGCTTCGCCAGGCTAGCGGGGTCGACCGGGGAGCTGTTTTTT.

The V gene is TRBV12-5, the J gene TRBJ1-5, with D hard to call. Per the germline V gene, CDR1 is LGHNT and CDR2 is FRNRAP. V lost 1 base and J 4 bases, leaving 14 bases between the germline ends. The CDR3 is 16 residues long. The CDR3 reads CASGLGDRTGNQPQHF. In DNA form, the CDR3 reads TGTGCTAGTGGTTTGGGAGATAGGACGGGAAATCAGCCCCAGCATTTT.

The V gene is TRBV29-1, the J gene TRBJ1-2; 7 bases fit TRBD1. V shed 6 bases, J shed 1 base, and the junction held 8 bases outside the gene matches. The CDR3 covers 14 residues. Germline V gene data show CDR1 as SQVTM and CDR2 as ANQGSEA. The CDR3 reads CSVIQGTFNYGYTF. The CDR3 DNA is TGCAGCGTGATACAGGGGACCTTTAACTATGGCTACACCTTC.

V is TRBV7-9 and J is TRBJ2-2; D possibly corresponds to TRBD1 (5 bases). Germline lookup yields CDR1 SEHNR and CDR2 FQNEAQ (reference sequence). Trimming left V 8 bases short and J 4 bases short, with 11 bases between. This CDR3 contains 13 residues. CDR3 sequence reads: CASAQGSTGELFF. The CDR3 DNA is TGTGCCAGCGCCCAGGGAAGCACCGGGGAGCTGTTTTTT.

This chain uses TRBV10-3 with TRBJ2-3; TRBD1 agrees at 10 bases. J lost 2 bases, V lost 11 bases, and 10 bases had no gene match. The CDR3 has 15 residues. CDR1 ENHRY and CDR2 SYGVKD come from the germline V gene. CDR3 nucleotide sequence: TGTGCCTCCGAATGGGGACAGGGGATCACAGATACGCAGTATTTT. Its protein product is CASEWGQGITDTQYF.

V and J are TRBV2 and TRBJ2-1; 7 nucleotides align to TRBD1. Germline V gives CDR1 SNHLY, CDR2 FYNNEI. The CDR3 loop spans 18 amino acids. V shed 6 bases, J shed 5 bases, and the junction held 19 bases outside the gene matches. This CDR3 reads CASREILGRQGLNNEQFF. In DNA form, the CDR3 reads TGTGCCAGCAGGGAAATCTTGGGCAGACAGGGTCTAAACAATGAGCAGTTCTTC.

V usage is TRBV15 and J usage is TRBJ1-6; TRBD1 is a possible D gene (5 bases). This CDR3 region has 17 residues. The V gene lost 2 bases and the J gene lost 8 bases, with 19 bases spanning the gap. The germline gives CDR1 LNHNV, CDR2 YYDKDF (reference sequence). In DNA, the CDR3 is TGTGCCACCAGCAGACCCGGGGGTAGAGATCGGGATTCACCCCTCCACTTT. Translation: CATSRPGGRDRDSPLHF.

The J gene is TRBJ1-3, the V gene TRBV5-1; TRBD1 aligns across 7 bases. The V segment lost 0 bases and the J segment 0 bases; nucleotides outside the gene matches: 6. Germline CDR1 reads SGHRS; CDR2 reads YFSETQ. This CDR3 region has 17 residues. Written as DNA, the CDR3 is TGCGCCAGCAGCTTGGTCGGACAGGACAGCTCTGGAAACACCATATATTTT. Translation gives CASSLVGQDSSGNTIYF.

The chain has TRBV29-1 and TRBJ2-1; D unclear. This CDR3 is built from 17 residues. The germline V gene encodes CDR1 SQVTM and CDR2 ANQGSEA. Trimming cost V 7 bases and J 0 bases, with 22 bases left between them. CDR3 sequence (DNA): TGCAGCGCCGTCGTGAGAATCTTACTGAGCTCCTACAATGAGCAGTTCTTC. This codes for CSAVVRILLSSYNEQFF.

This clone was observed once. The V and J genes are TRBV7-6 and TRBJ1-3, with D uncertain. Germline V gene lookup returns CDR1 SGHVS and CDR2 FNYEAQ. Between the trimmed V and J ends, which lost 5 bases and 0 bases, there was a span of 17 bases. The CDR3 sequence is 17 residues long. In DNA, the CDR3 is TGTGCCAGCAGCCAAGCAACGGCAGGATTCTCTGGAAACACCATATATTTT. Translating gives CASSQATAGFSGNTIYF.

The chain joins TRBV5-1 to TRBJ1-1; 9 bases map to TRBD1. The CDR3 covers 12 residues. CDR1 is SGHRS, CDR2 YFSETQ, per germline. Trimming removed 0 bases from V and 14 bases from J; junction bases left unmatched: 5. CDR3 bases: TGCGCCAGCAGCTTGGGGGACAGGGAACGCTTCTTT. It specifies CASSLGDRERFF.

The chain joins TRBV3-1 (or the pseudogene TRBV3-2) to TRBJ1-2; D unclear. Germline CDR1 and CDR2: LGHDT and YNNKEL (reference sequence). Trimming took 4 bases from V and 5 from J, leaving 11 bases between them. This CDR3 comprises 13 residues. The CDR3 DNA reads TGTGCCAGCAGCCTCGCAGTTTCTTATGGCTACACCTTC. Residues: CASSLAVSYGYTF.

V is TRBV19 and J is TRBJ1-2; 8 bases line up with TRBD1. V lost 4 bases and J lost 4; bases outside the gene matches: 8. The CDR3 runs to 15 residues. Per the germline V gene, CDR1 is LNHDA and CDR2 is SQIVND (reference sequence). In DNA, the CDR3 is TGTGCCAGTAGTAAGGACAGGGAAAAGGTCTATGGCTACACCTTC. Amino acid sequence: CASSKDREKVYGYTF.

The V gene is TRBV2, the J gene TRBJ1-2, with TRBD1 matching over 7 bases. This CDR3 contains 11 residues. Germline CDR1 SNHLY, CDR2 FYNNEI. Trimming cost V 6 bases and J 6 bases; bases outside gene matches: 1. The CDR3 DNA reads as TGTGCCAGCAGACAGGGGAATGGCTACACCTTC. It encodes CASRQGNGYTF.

The CDR3 sequence is CASSLTAQDTQYF. Written as DNA, the CDR3 is TGTGCCAGCAGCTTAACCGCCCAGGATACGCAGTATTTT. V and J are TRBV7-2 and TRBJ2-3; no clear D gene. The germline gives CDR1 SGHTA, CDR2 FQGNSA. V was shortened by 2 bases and J by 6 bases, with 9 bases between the two germline ends. This CDR3 spans 13 amino acids.

This chain links TRBV20-1 with TRBJ2-3, with unresolved D. Germline CDR1 reads DFQATT; CDR2 reads SNEGSKA (reference sequence). This CDR3 is 11 amino acids long. V was clipped by 8 bases and J by 0 bases, with 6 bases between them. The chain's CDR3 is CSPSSTDTQYF. The CDR3 DNA is TGCAGTCCTTCTAGCACAGATACGCAGTATTTT.

V is TRBV2 and J is TRBJ2-3; D might be TRBD2 (6 bases). CDR3 length: 13 amino acids. The germline V gene encodes CDR1 SNHLY and CDR2 FYNNEI. Trimming cost V 6 bases and J 11 bases, with 18 bases left between them. In DNA form, the CDR3 reads TGTGCCAGCAGGGGGGGTATGCGACCACAGCAGTATTTT. Translating it yields CASRGGMRPQQYF.

CDR3 amino acids: CASRFSSGGNTGELFF. The CDR3 DNA is TGTGCCAGCAGGTTCTCTAGCGGGGGGAACACCGGGGAGCTGTTTTTT. The chain is built from TRBV3-1 (or the pseudogene TRBV3-2) and TRBJ2-2, with 10 bases lining up with TRBD2. The V segment lost 6 bases and the J segment 1 base; nucleotides outside the gene matches: 5. The germline V gene encodes CDR1 LGHDT and CDR2 YNNKEL (reference sequence). The CDR3 consists of 16 residues.

The chain uses TRBV4-1 and TRBJ1-1; perhaps TRBD1 as D (5 bases). Trimming shortened V by 4 bases and J by 1 base, and 13 bases separated the two germline ends. Germline CDR1 MGHRA, CDR2 YSYEKL. CDR3 size: 15 residues. The CDR3 sequence is CASSPGLSQNTEAFF. The DNA of the CDR3 is TGCGCCAGCAGCCCGGGACTGAGTCAGAACACTGAAGCTTTCTTT.

This rearrangement joins TRBV28 to TRBJ2-5; tentatively, D is TRBD1 (6 bases). Between the trimmed V and J ends, which lost 4 bases and 4 bases, there was a span of 13 bases. CDR3 size: 14 residues. CDR1 and CDR2 (germline): MDHEN, SYDVKM. CDR3 DNA: TGTGCCAGCAGTTCGGGACATCCGTCAGAGACCCAGTACTTC. It encodes CASSSGHPSETQYF.

This chain connects TRBV4-3 to TRBJ1-1; 8 bases match TRBD1. This CDR3 comprises 15 residues. The J segment lost 10 bases and the V segment lost 0 bases, leaving 10 bases of the junction unmatched. CDR1 and CDR2 (germline): LGHNA, YSLEER. CDR3 bases: TGCGCCAGCAGCCAAGATCCCGGGCAGGGGGCACGAGCTTTCTTT. Its protein product is CASSQDPGQGARAFF.

The chain employs TRBV6-5 and TRBJ2-2; D is perhaps TRBD2 (5 bases). V was trimmed by 6 bases and J by 3 bases, leaving 14 bases between them. The CDR3 runs 15 residues. Per the germline V gene, CDR1 is MNHEY and CDR2 is SVGAGI. Here the CDR3 reads CASRASGLHTGELFF. In nucleotides, the CDR3 is TGTGCCAGCAGGGCCAGCGGCCTCCACACCGGGGAGCTGTTTTTT.

Of note for this clone: Mismatch with germline at one junction end may stem from a read error. The gene calls are TRBV5-1 and TRBJ1-2, with D tentatively TRBD1 (5 bases). This CDR3 spans 12 amino acids. Germline CDR1 reads SGHRS; CDR2 reads YFSETQ. This chain's CDR3 is CATSRGTYGYTF. CDR3 DNA sequence: TGCGCCACCAGCCGGGGGACCTATGGCTACACCTTC. The full variable domain, rest sourced from reference TRBV5-1 and TRBJ1-2, is KAGVTQTPRYLIKTRGQQVTLSCSPISGHRSVSWYQQTPGQGLQFLFEYFSETQRNKGNFPGRFSGRQFSNSRSEMNVSTLELGDSALYLCATSRGTYGYTFGSGTRLTVV.

The chain recombines TRBV5-1 with TRBJ2-5, with 8 positions matching TRBD1. This CDR3 is 15 amino acids long. Per germline, CDR1 SGHRS and CDR2 YFSETQ. The V gene end was trimmed by 0 bases and the J gene end by 5 bases; junction bases not matched to a gene: 6. For the CDR3, the DNA is TGCGCCAGCAGCTTGGGGCAGGGGGCTAAGGAGACCCAGTACTTC. It translates to CASSLGQGAKETQYF.

A single count supports this clone. The rearrangement links TRBV19 to TRBJ2-2; tentative D call: TRBD1 (5 bases). Germline CDR1 reads LNHDA; CDR2 reads SQIVND (reference sequence). Trimming pared 6 bases from V and 8 bases from J, leaving 16 bases between. The CDR3 spans 14 residues. CDR3 sequence (DNA): TGTGCCAGTAGAGGTCAGGGTGTCGGGGGGGAGCTGTTTTTT. This encodes CASRGQGVGGELFF.

Here the CDR3 DNA reads TGCGCCAGCAGCCAAGGTGTGGCCCCTGCAACTAATGAAAAACTGTTTTTT. Translation: CASSQGVAPATNEKLFF. The genes are TRBV4-1 and TRBJ1-4; D unresolved. V was pared by 1 base and J by 0 bases, with 12 bases between. CDR3 length: 17 amino acids. CDR1 MGHRA and CDR2 YSYEKL come from the germline V gene.

In this sample, this clone turned up a few times. The V gene is TRBV6-2 or TRBV6-3, the J gene TRBJ1-5; no reliable D call. The V end was cut by 4 bases, the J end by 0 bases, with 13 bases between. Germline loops: CDR1 MNHEY, CDR2 SVGEGT. The CDR3 has 16 amino acids. CDR3: CASSSSLRGSNQPQHF. CDR3 sequence (DNA): TGTGCCAGCAGTTCCTCCCTACGGGGTAGCAATCAGCCCCAGCATTTT.

The chain joins TRBV24-1 to TRBJ1-2; D perhaps matches TRBD1 (5 bases). V was trimmed by 3 bases and J by 4 bases, leaving 11 bases between them. The CDR3 sequence is 14 residues long. Germline V gene data show CDR1 as KGHDR and CDR2 as SFDVKD. CDR3 amino acids: CATSDPRRGYGYTF. The CDR3 DNA is TGTGCCACCAGTGATCCGCGTAGGGGCTATGGCTACACCTTC.